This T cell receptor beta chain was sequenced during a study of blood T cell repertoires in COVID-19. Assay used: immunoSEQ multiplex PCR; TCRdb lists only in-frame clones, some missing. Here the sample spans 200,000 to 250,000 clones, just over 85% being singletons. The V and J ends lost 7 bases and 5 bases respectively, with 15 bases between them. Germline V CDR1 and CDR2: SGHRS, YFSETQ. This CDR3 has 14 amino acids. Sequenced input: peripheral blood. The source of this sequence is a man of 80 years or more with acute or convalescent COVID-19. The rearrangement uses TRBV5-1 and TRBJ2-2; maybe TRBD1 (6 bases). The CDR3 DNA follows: TGCGCCAGCCGTTCAGGGGATTTGACCGGGGAGCTGTTTTTT. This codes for CASRSGDLTGELFF. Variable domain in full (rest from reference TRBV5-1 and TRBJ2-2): KAGVTQTPRYLIKTRGQQVTLSCSPISGHRSVSWYQQTPGQGLQFLFEYFSETQRNKGNFPGRFSGRQFSNSRSEMNVSTLELGDSALYLCASRSGDLTGELFFGEGSRLTVL.